The next 27 T cell receptor beta chains were all read from a single sample in a study of blood T cell repertoires in COVID-19. Generated by immunoSEQ multiplex PCR, the TCRdb table keeps only in-frame clones and is missing some. The sample contains about 140,000 clones, around four fifths of which appear only once. The sample was PBMCs or T cells enriched from blood (not recorded which). The receptors originated from a woman between 50 and 59 years old with acute COVID-19.

This clone was seen only a few times. This chain uses TRBV19 with TRBJ1-1, with 8 nucleotides matching TRBD1. Germline V gives CDR1 LNHDA, CDR2 SQIVND (reference sequence). The CDR3 has 16 amino acids. Unmatched junction bases numbered 15, after V lost 6 bases and J lost 6 bases. The CDR3 here is CASREDRALQVSEAFF. For the CDR3, the DNA is TGTGCCAGTAGAGAGGACAGGGCCCTCCAAGTGTCTGAAGCTTTCTTT.

The chain links TRBV6-6 to TRBJ2-5; 8 bases are shared with TRBD1. The CDR3 consists of 15 residues. V lost 6 bases to trimming and J lost 5 bases; unmatched junction nucleotides: 11. Germline V gene data show CDR1 as MNHNY and CDR2 as SVGAGI (reference sequence). CDR3 loop: CASRGTQGEVETQYF. CDR3 nucleotide sequence: TGTGCCAGCAGGGGAACACAGGGGGAGGTGGAGACCCAGTACTTC.

The chain recombines TRBV2 with TRBJ2-1; possibly TRBD2 for D (6 bases). V lost 1 base and J lost 12, with 19 bases in between. Germline lookup yields CDR1 SNHLY and CDR2 FYNNEI. CDR3 size: 15 residues. The CDR3 region has the DNA TGTGCCAGCAGTGAAGAGGGGACTCGCGGCGGTGGGCAGTTCTTC. It translates to CASSEEGTRGGGQFF.

The V call is TRBV5-1, the J call TRBJ1-4; D gene unclear. The CDR3 is 16 amino acids. Between the trimmed V and J ends, which lost 0 bases and 0 bases, there was a span of 9 bases. Germline CDR1 is SGHRS and CDR2 is YFSETQ. The CDR3 is CASSLVYSPTNEKLFF. In nucleotides, the CDR3 is TGCGCCAGCAGCTTGGTTTATAGCCCAACTAATGAAAAACTGTTTTTT.

This clone turned up a few times. The gene calls are TRBV7-2 and TRBJ1-1; 7 bases align to TRBD1. Germline V gives CDR1 SGHTA, CDR2 FQGNSA. With 3 bases clipped from V and 1 base from J, the junction kept 2 bases outside the gene matches. This CDR3 is built from 14 residues. CDR3 in DNA: TGTGCCAGCAGCTTGGGACAGAGGAACACTGAAGCTTTCTTT. It codes for CASSLGQRNTEAFF.

This clone was observed once. V and J are TRBV2 and TRBJ1-1, with TRBD1 as a possible D gene (6 bases). CDR1 and CDR2 (germline): SNHLY, FYNNEI. V lost 6 bases and J lost 0, with 8 bases in between. The CDR3 is 13 residues long. The CDR3 DNA sequence: TGTGCCAGCAGGGGACAAATGAACACTGAAGCTTTCTTT. Protein: CASRGQMNTEAFF.

The rearrangement joins TRBV21-1 to TRBJ1-2; the D segment call TRBD1 is taken from the table without a DNA check. TRBV21-1 is annotated as a pseudogene. CDR3 size: 19 residues. This CDR3 is CASSKVGTGDGCPLGGYTF. The CDR3 coding sequence is TGTGCCAGCAGCAAAGTGGGGACAGGGGATGGTTGTCCCTTGGGTGGCTACACCTTC.

V usage is TRBV5-4 and J usage is TRBJ2-2, with D maybe TRBD1 (6 bases). This CDR3 spans 14 amino acids. The germline V and J ends were trimmed by 4 bases and 1 base, with 8 bases remaining between them. Germline loops: CDR1 SGHNT, CDR2 YYREEE (reference sequence). CDR3 amino acids: CASSQGQNTGELFF. CDR3 nucleotide sequence: TGTGCCAGCAGCCAGGGACAGAACACCGGGGAGCTGTTTTTT.

The rearrangement links TRBV27 to TRBJ1-3; no firm D call. The CDR3 totals 15 residues. Trimming cost V 6 bases and J 2 bases, with 14 bases left between them. Germline CDR1 MNHEY, CDR2 SMNVEV (reference sequence). The CDR3 sequence is CASSLRPGPGNTIYF. CDR3 nucleotide sequence: TGTGCCAGCAGCCTTCGACCTGGGCCTGGAAACACCATATATTTT.

This chain uses TRBV23-1 with TRBJ1-3; D may be TRBD1 (5 bases). TRBV23-1 is noted as an ORF with a role that remains uncertain. The length of the CDR3 is 17 residues. Deletions cut 0 bases from V and 0 bases from J, with 12 bases between. The CDR3 nucleotides are TGCGCCAGCAGTCAATCGAGCAGGGTTTCCTCTGGAAACACCATATATTTT. Translated: CASSQSSRVSSGNTIYF.

The rearrangement joins TRBV11-2 to TRBJ2-1; 9 bases match TRBD2. The germline gives CDR1 SGHAT, CDR2 FQNNGV. Germline trimming cut 4 bases from V and 1 base from J; bases unmatched to any gene: 2. This CDR3 has 15 amino acids. CDR3 loop: CASSWLAGSYNEQFF. CDR3 bases: TGTGCCAGCAGCTGGCTAGCGGGATCCTACAATGAGCAGTTCTTC.

The CDR3 nucleotides are TGTGCCAGCAGTGTTGCGAATTCACCCCTCCACTTT. It encodes CASSVANSPLHF. The V gene is TRBV12-3 or TRBV12-4, the J gene TRBJ1-6; D gene unclear. The CDR3 is 12 amino acids. The V and J ends lost 5 bases and 7 bases respectively, with 6 bases between them.

The chain couples TRBV3-1 (or the pseudogene TRBV3-2) to TRBJ2-3, with 7 bases matching TRBD2. CDR3 length equals 15 residues. CDR1 LGHDT and CDR2 YNNKEL come from the germline V gene (reference sequence). V shed 1 base, J shed 6 bases, and the junction held 7 bases outside the gene matches. CDR3 in amino acids: CASSQVRGRGDTQYF. As DNA, the CDR3 is TGTGCCAGCAGCCAAGTACGAGGGAGGGGCGATACGCAGTATTTT.

This clone was seen once. The DNA for the CDR3 is TGCGCCAGCAGCGGACCGGACATGGCTAATGAAAAACTGTTTTTT. As protein: CASSGPDMANEKLFF. The chain has TRBV5-1 and TRBJ1-4, with TRBD1 as a possible D gene (5 bases). Germline lookup yields CDR1 SGHRS and CDR2 YFSETQ. CDR3 length: 15 amino acids. V shed 4 bases and J shed 3 bases, with 13 bases lying between them.

The table lists this clone with a count of one. The chain recombines TRBV30 with TRBJ1-1, with TRBD1 matching 7 bases. This CDR3 is built from 13 residues. Germline CDR1 and CDR2: GTSNPN and SVGIG (reference sequence). J gave up 1 base and V 5 bases, and 4 bases lay outside the gene matches. This CDR3 reads CAWGRQGNTEAFF. Here the CDR3 DNA reads TGTGCCTGGGGAAGACAGGGGAACACTGAAGCTTTCTTT.

This clone was detected only a few times. V usage is TRBV30 and J usage is TRBJ1-6; D is undetermined. Trimming cost V 3 bases and J 8 bases, with 23 bases left between them. There are 17 residues in the CDR3. The germline V gene has CDR1 GTSNPN and CDR2 SVGIG (reference sequence). The CDR3 sequence: CAWRDAGRTDGDSPLHF. The CDR3 region has the DNA TGTGCCTGGAGAGACGCCGGACGGACTGATGGCGATTCACCCCTCCACTTT.

This sequence joins TRBV4-1 and TRBJ2-5, with 11 bases identical to TRBD2. This CDR3 comprises 16 residues. Germline CDR1 and CDR2: MGHRA and YSYEKL. V shed 4 bases and J 4 bases; nucleotides not matched to a gene: 8. CDR3 nucleotide sequence: TGCGCCAGCAGCCGTACACTAGCGGGAGATGGAGAGACCCAGTACTTC. Amino acids: CASSRTLAGDGETQYF.

CDR3 DNA: TGTGCCAGCAGCTTGGCCTGGGACAGCTCTGGGGCCAACGTCCTGACTTTC. Encoded protein: CASSLAWDSSGANVLTF. This sequence joins TRBV5-4 and TRBJ2-6; TRBD1 matches at 7 bases. The germline V gene has CDR1 SGHNT and CDR2 YYREEE (reference sequence). The CDR3 consists of 17 residues. Unmatched junction bases numbered 3, after V lost 0 bases and J lost 0 bases.

The J gene is TRBJ1-1, the V gene TRBV29-1; no clear D. The CDR3 totals 14 residues. V was cut by 2 bases and J by 4 bases, with 14 bases left in between. Germline-derived CDR1 and CDR2 are SQVTM and ANQGSEA. In DNA, the CDR3 is TGCAGCGTTGAAAGAGGGATCGGACGCACTGAAGCTTTCTTT. Amino acids: CSVERGIGRTEAFF. The full variable domain, completed using reference TRBV29-1 and TRBJ1-1, is SAVISQKPSRDICQRGTSLTIQCQVDSQVTMMFWYRQQPGQSLTLIATANQGSEATYESGFVIDKFPISRPNLTFSTLTVSNMSPEDSSIYLCSVERGIGRTEAFFGQGTRLTVV.

Ten or more counts support this clone. The chain recombines TRBV29-1 with TRBJ1-2; 7 bases align to TRBD1. Germline trimming cut 6 bases from V and 6 bases from J; bases unmatched to any gene: 10. CDR3 length: 13 amino acids. Germline loops: CDR1 SQVTM, CDR2 ANQGSEA. This CDR3 reads CSVMADRVDGYTF. The CDR3 DNA sequence: TGCAGCGTAATGGCTGACAGGGTTGATGGCTACACCTTC.

V and J are TRBV18 and TRBJ2-2; a possible D gene is TRBD1 (5 bases). Germline V gives CDR1 KGHSH, CDR2 LQKENI. CDR3 length: 14 residues. V was trimmed by 3 bases and J by 3 bases, leaving 8 bases between them. CDR3 nucleotides: TGTGCCAGCTCACCCCAGGGTCACACCGGGGAGCTGTTTTTT. Amino acid sequence: CASSPQGHTGELFF.

The rearrangement uses TRBV10-3 and TRBJ1-5; TRBD1 aligns across 10 bases. Germline loops: CDR1 ENHRY, CDR2 SYGVKD. CDR3 length: 15 amino acids. The V segment lost 0 bases and the J segment 5 bases; nucleotides outside the gene matches: 1. The CDR3 loop is CAISESGQGYQPQHF. DNA of the CDR3: TGTGCCATCAGTGAGTCGGGACAGGGGTATCAGCCCCAGCATTTT.

In this sample, this clone turned up a few times. In DNA form, the CDR3 reads TGTGCCAGCAGCAGGAGTGAATCTGGAAACACCATATATTTT. This translates into CASSRSESGNTIYF. The rearrangement uses TRBV3-1 (or the pseudogene TRBV3-2) and TRBJ1-3; D ambiguous. Trimming left V 5 bases short and J 1 base short, with 9 bases between. From germline, CDR1 is LGHDT and CDR2 YNNKEL (reference sequence). This CDR3 region has 14 residues.

The chain couples TRBV2 to TRBJ2-7; 13 nucleotides match TRBD2. There are 17 residues in the CDR3. The V gene end was trimmed by 6 bases and the J gene end by 3 bases; junction bases not matched to a gene: 11. In germline, CDR1 is SNHLY, CDR2 FYNNEI. Written as DNA, the CDR3 is TGTGCCAGCAGCCTGGGGACTAGCGGGGCCAGAGACTACGAGCAGTACTTC. This codes for CASSLGTSGARDYEQYF.

V and J are TRBV10-3 and TRBJ1-3; 9 bases line up with TRBD1. The CDR3 totals 16 residues. After removal of 3 bases from V and 2 bases from J, the junction contained 5 bases not matched to a gene. The germline V gene has CDR1 ENHRY and CDR2 SYGVKD. CDR3 loop: CAISDPGTGTGNTIYF. In DNA form, the CDR3 reads TGTGCCATCAGTGATCCCGGGACAGGGACTGGAAACACCATATATTTT.

The J gene is TRBJ2-7, the V gene TRBV7-2; 7 positions agree with TRBD1. V dropped 2 bases and J dropped 2; count of bases not matched to a gene: 6. In germline, CDR1 is SGHTA, CDR2 FQGNSA. This CDR3 comprises 15 residues. The CDR3 DNA reads TGTGCCAGCAGCTTACCGGGACAGAGAACCTACGAGCAGTACTTC. Residues: CASSLPGQRTYEQYF. The whole variable domain, filled in from reference TRBV7-2 and TRBJ2-7, reads GAGVSQSPSNKVTEKGKDVELRCDPISGHTALYWYRQSLGQGLEFLIYFQGNSAPDKSGLPSDRFSAERTGGSVSTLTIQRTQQEDSAVYLCASSLPGQRTYEQYFGPGTRLTVT.

A note on this clone: Additional DNA sequences in this sample encode the identical CDR3. The chain carries TRBV7-9 and TRBJ2-2; D not certain. V lost 5 bases, J lost 3 bases, and 4 bases lay in between. Germline V CDR1 and CDR2: SEHNR, FQNEAQ (reference sequence). The CDR3 is 12 amino acids. CDR3 sequence reads: CASSRDTGELFF. In nucleotides, the CDR3 is TGTGCCAGCAGCCGAGACACCGGGGAGCTGTTTTTT.